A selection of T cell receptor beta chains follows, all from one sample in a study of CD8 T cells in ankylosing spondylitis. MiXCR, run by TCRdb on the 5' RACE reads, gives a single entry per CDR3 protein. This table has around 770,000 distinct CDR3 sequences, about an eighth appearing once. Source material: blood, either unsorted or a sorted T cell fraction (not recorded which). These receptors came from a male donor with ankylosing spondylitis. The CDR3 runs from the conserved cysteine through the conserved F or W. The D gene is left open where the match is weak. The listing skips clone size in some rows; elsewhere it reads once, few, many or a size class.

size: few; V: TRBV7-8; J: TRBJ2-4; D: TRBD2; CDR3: CASSRTSGTTIQYF; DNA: TGTGCCAGCAGTAGGACTAGCGGGACTACCATTCAGTACTTC
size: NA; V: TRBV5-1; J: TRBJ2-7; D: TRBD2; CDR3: CASSPRLREGYEQYF; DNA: TGCGCCAGCAGCCCCCGGCTGCGGGAGGGGTACGAGCAGTACTTC
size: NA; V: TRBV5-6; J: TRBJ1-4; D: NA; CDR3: CASSISGTEKLFF; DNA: TGTGCCAGCAGCATCTCCGGGACGGAAAAACTGTTTTTT
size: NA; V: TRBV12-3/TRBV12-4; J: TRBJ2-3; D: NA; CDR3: CASSRREDGTDTQYF; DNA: TGTGCCAGCAGTCGCAGAGAAGATGGCACAGATACGCAGTATTTT
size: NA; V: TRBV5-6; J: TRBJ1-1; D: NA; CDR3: CASSFDWGRRAEAFF; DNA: TGTGCCAGCAGCTTCGATTGGGGGAGAAGGGCTGAAGCTTTCTTT
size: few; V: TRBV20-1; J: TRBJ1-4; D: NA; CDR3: CSARDQRQLPNEKLFF; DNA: TGCAGTGCTAGAGACCAGAGACAGCTTCCTAATGAAAAACTGTTTTTT
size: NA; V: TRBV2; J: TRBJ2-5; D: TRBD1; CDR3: CASSDTGGFETQYF; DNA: TGTGCCAGCAGTGATACAGGGGGCTTCGAGACCCAGTACTTC
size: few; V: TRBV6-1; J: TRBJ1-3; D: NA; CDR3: CASSARLLSGNTIYF; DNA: TGTGCCAGCAGTGCTCGGCTGCTCTCTGGAAACACCATATATTTT
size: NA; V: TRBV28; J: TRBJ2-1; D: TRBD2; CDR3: CASSFPSGIAHYNEQFF; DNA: TGTGCCAGCAGTTTCCCTAGCGGGATAGCCCACTACAATGAGCAGTTCTTC
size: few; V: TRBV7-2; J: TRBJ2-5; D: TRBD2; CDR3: CASSRSGGAVETQYF; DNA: TGTGCCAGCAGCCGAAGCGGGGGGGCGGTTGAGACCCAGTACTTC
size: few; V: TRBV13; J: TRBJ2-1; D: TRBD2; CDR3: CASSSPKRGAEQFF; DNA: TGTGCCAGCAGCTCTCCCAAGCGGGGGGCAGAGCAGTTCTTC
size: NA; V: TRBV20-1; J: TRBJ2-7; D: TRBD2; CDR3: CSAWAQGTSGRTDEQYF; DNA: TGCAGTGCATGGGCTCAAGGGACTAGCGGGAGGACCGACGAGCAGTACTTC
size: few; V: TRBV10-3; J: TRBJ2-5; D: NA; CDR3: CAISVKDLHGETQYF; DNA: TGTGCCATCAGTGTGAAAGACCTACACGGGGAGACCCAGTACTTC
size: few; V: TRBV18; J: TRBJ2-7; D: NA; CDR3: CASSTTRGSSYEQYF; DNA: TGTGCCAGCTCAACGACACGAGGTAGCTCCTACGAGCAGTACTTC
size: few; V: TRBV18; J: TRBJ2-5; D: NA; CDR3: CASSLFTGEYQETQYF; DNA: TGTGCCAGCTCGTTGTTTACGGGGGAGTACCAAGAGACCCAGTACTTC
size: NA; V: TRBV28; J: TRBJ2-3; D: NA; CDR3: CASMGREPSGNTQYF; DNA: TGTGCCAGCATGGGCCGCGAACCCTCCGGGAATACGCAGTATTTT
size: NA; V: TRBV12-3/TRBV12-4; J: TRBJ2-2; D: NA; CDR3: CASSWAGTGELFF; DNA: TGTGCCAGCAGTTGGGCAGGGACCGGGGAGCTGTTTTTT
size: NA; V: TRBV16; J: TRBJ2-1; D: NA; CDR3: CASSKNNNEQFF; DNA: TGTGCCAGCAGCAAGAATAATAATGAGCAGTTCTTC
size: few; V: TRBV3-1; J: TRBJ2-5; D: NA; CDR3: CASSRPGPRLDQYF; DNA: TGTGCCAGCAGCCGGCCGGGACCCCGGTTAGACCAGTACTTC
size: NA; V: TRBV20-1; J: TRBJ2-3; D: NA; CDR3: CSARDIIDTQYF; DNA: TGCAGTGCCAGGGACATTATCGATACGCAGTATTTT
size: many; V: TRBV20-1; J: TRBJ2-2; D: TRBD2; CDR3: CSAVASGRSAGELFF; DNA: TGCAGTGCTGTGGCTAGCGGGAGAAGCGCCGGGGAGCTGTTTTTT
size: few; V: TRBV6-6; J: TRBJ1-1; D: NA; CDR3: CASSYVEGKAFF; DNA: TGTGCCAGCAGTTACGTGGAGGGGAAAGCTTTCTTT
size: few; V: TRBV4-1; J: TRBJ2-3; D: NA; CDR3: CASSQVSGRTDTQYF; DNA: TGCGCCAGCAGCCAAGTTAGCGGTCGAACAGATACGCAGTATTTT
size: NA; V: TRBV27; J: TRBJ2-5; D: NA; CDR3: CASSRGQLKEETQYF; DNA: TGTGCCAGCAGTCGTGGACAACTGAAAGAAGAGACCCAGTACTTC
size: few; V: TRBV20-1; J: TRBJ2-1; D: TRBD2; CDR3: CSARDLSSGTTYNEQFF; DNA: TGCAGTGCTAGAGATCTGTCTAGCGGGACAACCTACAATGAGCAGTTCTTC
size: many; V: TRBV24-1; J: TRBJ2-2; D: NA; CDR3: CATSRSTGELFF; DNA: TGTGCCACCAGTAGGTCCACCGGGGAGCTGTTTTTT
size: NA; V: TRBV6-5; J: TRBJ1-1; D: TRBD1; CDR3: CASSYGTGLGTEAFF; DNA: TGTGCCAGCAGTTACGGGACAGGGCTCGGCACTGAAGCTTTCTTT
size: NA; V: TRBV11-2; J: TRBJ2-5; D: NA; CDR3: CASSTVPTETQYF; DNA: TGTGCCAGCAGCACCGTACCGACGGAGACCCAGTACTTC
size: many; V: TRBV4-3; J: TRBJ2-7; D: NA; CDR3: CASSQGDLRDEQYF; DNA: TGCGCCAGCAGCCAAGGGGATCTTCGGGACGAGCAGTACTTC
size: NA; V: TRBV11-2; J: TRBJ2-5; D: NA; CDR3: CASSLLPLVRAGETQYF; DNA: TGTGCCAGCAGCCTTCTACCCCTGGTTCGGGCGGGCGAGACCCAGTACTTC
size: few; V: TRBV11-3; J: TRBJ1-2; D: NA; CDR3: CASRVRRAGYTF; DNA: TGTGCCAGCAGGGTCCGGAGGGCTGGCTACACCTTC
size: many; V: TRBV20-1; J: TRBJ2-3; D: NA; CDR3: CSARGPGSVDTQYF; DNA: TGCAGTGCTAGAGGCCCAGGGTCCGTAGATACGCAGTATTTT
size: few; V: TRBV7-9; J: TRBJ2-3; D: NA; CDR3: CASRPSGGTDTQYF; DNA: TGTGCCAGCAGGCCTTCAGGGGGCACAGATACGCAGTATTTT
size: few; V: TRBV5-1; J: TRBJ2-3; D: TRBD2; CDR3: CASSPMATSGNTDTQYF; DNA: TGCGCCAGCAGCCCTATGGCGACTAGCGGGAACACAGATACGCAGTATTTT
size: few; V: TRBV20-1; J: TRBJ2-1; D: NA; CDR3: CSAGREPDLGEQFF; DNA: TGCAGTGCTGGCCGTGAGCCGGACTTGGGGGAGCAGTTCTTC
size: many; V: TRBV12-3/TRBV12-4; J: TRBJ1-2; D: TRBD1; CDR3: CASSPYSTGDNYGYTF; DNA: TGTGCCAGCAGTCCTTACTCGACAGGGGATAACTATGGCTACACCTTC
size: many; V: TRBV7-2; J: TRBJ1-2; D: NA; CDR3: CASSLNRAHGYTF; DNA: TGTGCCAGCAGCTTAAACAGGGCCCATGGCTACACCTTC
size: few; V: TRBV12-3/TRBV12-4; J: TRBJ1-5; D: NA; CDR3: CASRFGRRVSNQPQHF; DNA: TGTGCCAGCAGGTTCGGGCGACGGGTCAGCAATCAGCCCCAGCATTTT
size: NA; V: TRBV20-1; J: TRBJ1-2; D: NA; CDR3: CSARDWTETGYTF; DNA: TGCAGTGCTAGAGATTGGACGGAGACTGGCTACACCTTC
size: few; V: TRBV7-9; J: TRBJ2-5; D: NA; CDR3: CASSPPPAGQTQYF; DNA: TGTGCCAGCAGCCCACCCCCCGCCGGACAGACCCAGTACTTC
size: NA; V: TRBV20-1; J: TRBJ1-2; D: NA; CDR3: CSAYNSVGYTF; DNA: TGCAGTGCTTATAACTCGGTGGGCTACACCTTC
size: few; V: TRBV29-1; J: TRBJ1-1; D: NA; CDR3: CSVARSLSGDTEAFF; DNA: TGCAGCGTGGCGCGCTCATTGTCGGGGGACACTGAAGCTTTCTTT
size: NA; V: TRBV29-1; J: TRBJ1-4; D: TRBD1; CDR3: CSVGTGTEKLFF; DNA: TGCAGCGTTGGGACAGGGACTGAAAAACTGTTTTTT
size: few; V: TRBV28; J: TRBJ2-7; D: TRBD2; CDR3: CASSLGSGRGGYEQYF; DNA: TGTGCCAGCAGTTTAGGGAGCGGGAGAGGGGGCTACGAGCAGTACTTC
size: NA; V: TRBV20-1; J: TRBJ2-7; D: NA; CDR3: CSGKRSFYEQYF; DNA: TGCAGTGGTAAGAGGAGTTTCTACGAGCAGTACTTC
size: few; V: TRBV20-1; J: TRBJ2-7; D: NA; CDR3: CSARAFEYYEQYF; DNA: TGCAGTGCTAGGGCCTTCGAATACTACGAGCAGTACTTC
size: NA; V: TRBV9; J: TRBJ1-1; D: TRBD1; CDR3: CASSPKTGRETEAFF; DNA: TGTGCCAGCAGCCCCAAGACAGGGAGGGAGACTGAAGCTTTCTTT
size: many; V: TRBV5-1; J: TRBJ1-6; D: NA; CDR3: CASSTGTANSPLHF; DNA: TGCGCCAGCAGCACAGGGACGGCGAATTCACCCCTCCACTTT
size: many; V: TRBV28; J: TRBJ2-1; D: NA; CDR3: CASSHLIRRTHLNNEQFF; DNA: TGTGCCAGCAGCCACCTTATCAGACGAACCCACCTGAACAATGAGCAGTTCTTC
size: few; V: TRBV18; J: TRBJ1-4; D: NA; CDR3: CASSTLAGEKLFF; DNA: TGTGCCAGCTCAACCTTAGCGGGTGAAAAACTGTTTTTT
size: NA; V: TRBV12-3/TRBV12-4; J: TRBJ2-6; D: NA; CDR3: CASLAGGSGANVLTF; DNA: TGTGCCAGCCTCGCGGGTGGCTCTGGGGCCAACGTCCTGACTTTC
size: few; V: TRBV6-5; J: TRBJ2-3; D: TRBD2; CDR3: CASSSLAGKQYF; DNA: TGTGCCAGCAGTTCCCTAGCGGGGAAGCAGTATTTT
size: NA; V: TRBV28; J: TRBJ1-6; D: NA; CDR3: CASSLTENSPLHF; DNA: TGTGCCAGCAGTCTTACAGAGAATTCACCCCTCCACTTT
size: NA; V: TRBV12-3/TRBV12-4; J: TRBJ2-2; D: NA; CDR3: CASSFNGGTGELFF; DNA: TGTGCCAGCAGTTTTAATGGTGGAACCGGGGAGCTGTTTTTT
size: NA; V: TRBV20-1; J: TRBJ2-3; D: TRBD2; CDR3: CSASGRAASGDTDTQYF; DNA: TGCAGTGCTAGTGGCAGGGCGGCTAGCGGAGACACAGATACGCAGTATTTT
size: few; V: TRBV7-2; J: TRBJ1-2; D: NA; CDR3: CASSLLAENYGYTF; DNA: TGTGCCAGCAGCTTATTAGCAGAGAACTATGGCTACACCTTC
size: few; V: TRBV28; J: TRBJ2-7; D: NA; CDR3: CASSFAGTVSSYEQYF; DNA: TGTGCCAGCAGTTTTGCCGGGACGGTGAGCTCCTACGAGCAGTACTTC
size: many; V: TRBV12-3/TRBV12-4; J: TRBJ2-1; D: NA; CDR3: CASSPTGTRYNEQFF; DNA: TGTGCCAGCAGTCCCACCGGGACACGATACAATGAGCAGTTCTTC
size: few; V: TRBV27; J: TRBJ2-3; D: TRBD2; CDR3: CASSRGLTSSTDTQYF; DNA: TGTGCCAGCAGTCGGGGACTAACCTCTAGCACAGATACGCAGTATTTT
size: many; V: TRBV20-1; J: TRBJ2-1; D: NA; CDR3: CSASTRRSSYNEQFF; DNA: TGCAGTGCTAGCACACGGAGGAGCTCCTACAATGAGCAGTTCTTC